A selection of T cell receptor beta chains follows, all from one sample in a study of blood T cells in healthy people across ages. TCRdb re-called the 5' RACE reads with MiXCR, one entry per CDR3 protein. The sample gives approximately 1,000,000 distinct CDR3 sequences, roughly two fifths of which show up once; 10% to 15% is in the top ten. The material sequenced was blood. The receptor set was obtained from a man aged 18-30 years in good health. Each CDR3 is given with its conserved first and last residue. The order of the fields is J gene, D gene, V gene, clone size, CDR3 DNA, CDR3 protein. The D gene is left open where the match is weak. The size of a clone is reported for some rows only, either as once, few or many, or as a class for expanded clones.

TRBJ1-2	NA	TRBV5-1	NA	TGCGCCAGCAGGGATGGGACGCAGGATGGCTACACCTTC	CASRDGTQDGYTF
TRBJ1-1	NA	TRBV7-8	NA	TGTGCCAGCAGCTTACTTGGGACCCACACTGAAGCTTTCTTT	CASSLLGTHTEAFF
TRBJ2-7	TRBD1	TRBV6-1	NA	TGTGCCGGCAGTACACGACAGGGAATGCGTGAGCAGTACTTC	CAGSTRQGMREQYF
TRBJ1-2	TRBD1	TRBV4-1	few	TGCGCCAGCAGTCGAGACAGGGCCGGCTATGGCTACACCTTC	CASSRDRAGYGYTF
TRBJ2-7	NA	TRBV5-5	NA	TGTGCCAGCAGCCGAACCGGGACAAATCTCGAGCAGTACTTC	CASSRTGTNLEQYF
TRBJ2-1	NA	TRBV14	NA	TGTGCCAGCAGCCTCCAGGGTATCAACCTTGGCGAGCAGTTCTTC	CASSLQGINLGEQFF
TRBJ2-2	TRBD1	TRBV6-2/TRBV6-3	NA	TGTGCCAGCAGAACTCCCGCCGGGACAGGGGGTAAAACCGGGGAGCTGTTTTTT	CASRTPAGTGGKTGELFF
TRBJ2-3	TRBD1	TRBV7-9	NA	TGTGCCAGCAACCCTCGGACAGGGGTTATCACAGATACGCAGTATTTT	CASNPRTGVITDTQYF
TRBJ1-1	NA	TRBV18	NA	TGTGCCAGCTCACCACCAGGGGTTCGGGCTGAAGCTTTCTTT	CASSPPGVRAEAFF
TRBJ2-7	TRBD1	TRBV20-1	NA	TGCAGTGCTGGCCGGGACAGTTCCTACGGGCAGTACTTC	CSAGRDSSYGQYF
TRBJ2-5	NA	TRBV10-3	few	TGTGCCATCGCGAAGGTACAAGAGACCCAGTACTTC	CAIAKVQETQYF
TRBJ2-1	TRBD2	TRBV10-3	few	TGTGCCACCTTTCTCGGGGGGGGTGAGCAGTTCTTC	CATFLGGGEQFF
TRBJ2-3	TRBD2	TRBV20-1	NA	TGCAGTGCTAGGACTCCGACTAGCGGGGGGGCAGGGGATACGCAGTATTTT	CSARTPTSGGAGDTQYF
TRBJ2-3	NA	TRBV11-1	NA	TGTGCCAGCAGCTTAGCTCAGAGGGATACGCAGTATTTT	CASSLAQRDTQYF
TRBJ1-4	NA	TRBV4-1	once	TGCGCCAGCAGCCAAGAGGTGGCAGCAACTAATGAAAAACTGTTTTTT	CASSQEVAATNEKLFF
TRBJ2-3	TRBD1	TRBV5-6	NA	TGTGCCAGCAGCTCGAAAGGACAGGATAGCACAGATACGCAGTATTTT	CASSSKGQDSTDTQYF
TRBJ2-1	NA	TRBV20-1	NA	TGCAGTGCACTTGCCATCCAAGAGACCCAGTTCTTC	CSALAIQETQFF
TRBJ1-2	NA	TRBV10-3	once	TGTGCCATCAGTCCGGACCCTAACAATTATGGCCACACCTTC	CAISPDPNNYGHTF
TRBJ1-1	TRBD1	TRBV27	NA	TGTGCCAGCAGTTTTCTCCAGGGGGGTTCCACTGAAGCTTTCTTT	CASSFLQGGSTEAFF
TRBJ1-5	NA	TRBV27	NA	TGTGCCAGCAGTACGCAGGGGAGTCAGCCCCAGCATTTT	CASSTQGSQPQHF
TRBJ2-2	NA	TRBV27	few	TGTGCCAGCAGGGCTGCTACAAGTCCCGGGGAGCTGTTTTTT	CASRAATSPGELFF
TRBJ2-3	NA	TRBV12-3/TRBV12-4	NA	TGTGCCAGCGGCCTATCCGGAGACACCTCAAATACGCAGTATTTT	CASGLSGDTSNTQYF
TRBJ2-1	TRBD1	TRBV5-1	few	TGCGCCAGCAGCTTGGATCCTGGACAGGGCGACAATGAGCAGTTCTTC	CASSLDPGQGDNEQFF
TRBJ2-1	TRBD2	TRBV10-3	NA	TGTGCCATCAGTGAGCTAGCGGGAGTTAATGAGCAGTTCTTC	CAISELAGVNEQFF
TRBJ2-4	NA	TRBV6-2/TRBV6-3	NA	TGTGCCAGCAGTCCCGAAGGGAACATTCAGTACTTC	CASSPEGNIQYF
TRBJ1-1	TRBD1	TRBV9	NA	TGTGCCAGCAGCCTGACGGGACAGAGGAACACTGAAGCTTTCTTT	CASSLTGQRNTEAFF
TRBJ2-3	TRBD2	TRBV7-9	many	TGTGCCAGCAGCCCGGGACTAGCTCCAGATACGCAGTATTTT	CASSPGLAPDTQYF
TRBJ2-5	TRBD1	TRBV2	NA	TGTGCCAGCGGATACGGGACAGCCAAAGAGACCCAGTACTTC	CASGYGTAKETQYF
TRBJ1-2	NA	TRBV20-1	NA	TGCAGTGCTAGAGACCCCGGGAGGACCTATGGCTACACCTTC	CSARDPGRTYGYTF
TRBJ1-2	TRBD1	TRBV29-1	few	TGCAGCGTTGAAGCTGGACAGGGAGAACTACCCTATGGCTACACCTTC	CSVEAGQGELPYGYTF
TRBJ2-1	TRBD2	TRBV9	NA	TGTGCCAGCAGCGACACTAGCGGGGGATCCCTCTACAATGAGCAGTTCTTC	CASSDTSGGSLYNEQFF
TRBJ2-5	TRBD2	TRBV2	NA	TGTGCCAGCAGTGAAACCCGACTAGCTCAAGAGACCCAGTACTTC	CASSETRLAQETQYF
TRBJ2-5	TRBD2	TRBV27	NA	TGTGCCAGCAGTTTAACCCCCCTCCTAGCGGGCCAAGAGACCCAGTACTTC	CASSLTPLLAGQETQYF
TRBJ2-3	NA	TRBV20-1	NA	TGCAGTGCTTGGGTCACCACCACAGATACGCAGTATTTT	CSAWVTTTDTQYF
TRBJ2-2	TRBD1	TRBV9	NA	TGTGCCAGCAGCGTTTCCGGGACAGGGAACACCGGGGAGCTGTTTTTT	CASSVSGTGNTGELFF
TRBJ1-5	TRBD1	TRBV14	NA	TGTGCCAGCAGCCAACTCTTAGGGACAGTAAATCAGCCCCAGCATTTT	CASSQLLGTVNQPQHF
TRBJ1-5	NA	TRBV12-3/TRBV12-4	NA	TGTGCCAGCAGTGTGCGACAGACAAGCCAGCCCCAGCATTTT	CASSVRQTSQPQHF
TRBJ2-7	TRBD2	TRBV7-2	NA	TGTGCCACCCGGACTAGCGGTACTTCCTACAATGAGCAGTACTTC	CATRTSGTSYNEQYF
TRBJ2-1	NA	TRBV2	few	TGTGCCAGCAGTGCCAGCCATGAGCAGTTCTTC	CASSASHEQFF
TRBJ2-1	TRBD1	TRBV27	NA	TGTGCCAGCAGTTTATCGGGACAGAATGAGCAGTTCTTC	CASSLSGQNEQFF
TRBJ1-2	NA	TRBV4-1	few	TGCGCCAGCAGCCGCCCAGACATGTATGGCTACACCTTC	CASSRPDMYGYTF
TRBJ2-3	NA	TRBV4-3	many	TGCGCCAGCAGTGCGGACAGCGCTAGCACAGATACGCAGTATTTT	CASSADSASTDTQYF
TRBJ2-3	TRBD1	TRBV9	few	TGTGCCAGCAGCGTAGGAGGGACAGGGAGAGATACGCAGTATTTT	CASSVGGTGRDTQYF
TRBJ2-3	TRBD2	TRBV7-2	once	TGTGCCAGCAGCCCACAGGGGGGGATAGAAGCGGGGGGGAGCACAGATACGCAGTATTTT	CASSPQGGIEAGGSTDTQYF
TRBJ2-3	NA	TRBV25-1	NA	TGTGCCAGCAGGAATACAGGGCGAAGCACAGATACGCAGTATTTT	CASRNTGRSTDTQYF
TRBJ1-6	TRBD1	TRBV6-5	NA	TGTGCCAGCAGGAGGGGGCGAATTGATTCACCCCTCCACTTT	CASRRGRIDSPLHF
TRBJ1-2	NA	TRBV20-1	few	TGCAGTGCTTTCCTTCGGGGCAGGGACCAATATGGCTACACCTTC	CSAFLRGRDQYGYTF
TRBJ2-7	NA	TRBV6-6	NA	TGTGCCAGCAGTTACTCACAGGTGAGCTCCTACGAGCAGTACTTC	CASSYSQVSSYEQYF
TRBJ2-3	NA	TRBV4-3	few	TGCGCCAGCAGCCCTGGGGCCAGGAGCACAGATACGCAGTATTTT	CASSPGARSTDTQYF
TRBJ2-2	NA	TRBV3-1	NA	TGTGCCAGCAGCCAAGATCGAGGCGCGGAGCTGTTTTTT	CASSQDRGAELFF
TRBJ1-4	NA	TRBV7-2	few	TGTGCCAGCAGCTTAGCCGCTGACAGTATCAACAATGAAAAACTGTTTTTT	CASSLAADSINNEKLFF
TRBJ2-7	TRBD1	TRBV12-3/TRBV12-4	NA	TGTACCAGCAGACAGGGGGTAAGGTCCTACGAGCAGTACTTC	CTSRQGVRSYEQYF
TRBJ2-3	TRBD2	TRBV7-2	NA	TGTGCCAGCAGCTTAGAAGGCGGGGGGGTCACAGATACGCAGTATTTT	CASSLEGGGVTDTQYF
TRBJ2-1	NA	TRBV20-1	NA	TGCAGTGCAACCGACGGCGGCAATGAGCAGTTCTTC	CSATDGGNEQFF
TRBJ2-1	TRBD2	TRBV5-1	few	TGCGCCAGCAGCTCCGGGACTAGCGGGGCCTACAATGAGCAGTTCTTC	CASSSGTSGAYNEQFF
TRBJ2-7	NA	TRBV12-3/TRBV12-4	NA	TGTGCCAGCAGTGTTTGGGGTGCTCCCGAGCAGTACTTC	CASSVWGAPEQYF
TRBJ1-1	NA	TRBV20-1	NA	TGCAGTGCTCGGACAGAAACTTACACTGAACCTTTCTTT	CSARTETYTEPFF
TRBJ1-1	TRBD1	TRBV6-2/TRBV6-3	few	TGTGCCAGCAGTTCAACGACAGGGGGCTGGGACACTGAAGCTTTCTTT	CASSSTTGGWDTEAFF
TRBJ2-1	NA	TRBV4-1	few	TGCGCCAGCAGCCAAGTTCTCGGGGTCGGATCGAGCCATGAGCAGTTCTTC	CASSQVLGVGSSHEQFF